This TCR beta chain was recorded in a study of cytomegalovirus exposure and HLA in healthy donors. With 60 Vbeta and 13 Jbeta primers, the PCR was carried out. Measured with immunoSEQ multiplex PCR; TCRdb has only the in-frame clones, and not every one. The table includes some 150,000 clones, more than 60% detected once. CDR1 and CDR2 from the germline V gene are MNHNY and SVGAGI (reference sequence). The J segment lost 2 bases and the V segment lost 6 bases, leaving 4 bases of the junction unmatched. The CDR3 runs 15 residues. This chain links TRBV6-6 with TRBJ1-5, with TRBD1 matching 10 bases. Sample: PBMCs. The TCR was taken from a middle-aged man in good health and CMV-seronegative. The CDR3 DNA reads TGTGCCAGCAGAGAGACAGGGGGCGGCAATCAGCCCCAGCATTTT. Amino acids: CASRETGGGNQPQHF.